These 27 T cell receptor beta chains originate from one sample sequenced in a study of cytomegalovirus exposure and HLA in healthy donors. PCR primers comprised 60 Vbeta and 13 Jbeta primers. Clones were sequenced by immunoSEQ multiplex PCR, and TCRdb holds only the in-frame ones, with some missing. The data hold about 140,000 clones, with roughly 77% observed a single time. Sequencing was performed on PBMCs. The receptors shown here come from a female donor in good health and CMV-seronegative.

The chain employs TRBV7-6 and TRBJ1-1; tentatively, D is TRBD1 (6 bases). Germline CDR1 SGHVS, CDR2 FNYEAQ. Trimming took 0 bases from V and 1 from J, leaving 18 bases between them. The CDR3 has 18 residues. CDR3 loop: CASSLASGGGNGNTEAFF. In DNA, the CDR3 is TGTGCCAGCAGCTTAGCGTCGGGAGGGGGAAATGGGAACACTGAAGCTTTCTTT.

Only a few counts were recorded for this clone. The gene calls are TRBV18 and TRBJ2-1, with D perhaps TRBD1 (6 bases). V was pared by 3 bases and J by 4 bases, with 13 bases between. The CDR3 length is 15 residues. The germline V gene has CDR1 KGHSH and CDR2 LQKENI. CDR3 sequence (DNA): TGTGCCAGCTCACCGTCGACAGGAGTATACAATGAGCAGTTCTTC. Translating gives CASSPSTGVYNEQFF. Complete variable domain (other parts from reference TRBV18 and TRBJ2-1): NAGVMQNPRHLVRRRGQEARLRCSPMKGHSHVYWYRQLPEEGLKFMVYLQKENIIDESGMPKERFSAEFPKEGPSILRIQQVVRGDSAAYFCASSPSTGVYNEQFFGPGTRLTVL.

The chain carries TRBV11-2 and TRBJ2-5, with D possibly being TRBD1 (5 bases). The CDR3 is 15 residues long. Looked up from germline, CDR1 is SGHAT and CDR2 is FQNNGV. With 2 bases removed from V and 3 bases from J, the gap between germline ends came to 13 bases. CDR3: CASSLTQTAKETQYF. The CDR3 DNA reads as TGTGCCAGCAGCTTAACCCAGACAGCCAAAGAGACCCAGTACTTC.

This clone was detected once. The chain employs TRBV6-5 and TRBJ1-4; the match to TRBD1 covers 10 bases. The CDR3 is made up of 15 amino acids. Germline CDR1 MNHEY, CDR2 SVGAGI. Trimming took 6 bases from V and 7 from J; bases not matched to a gene: 8. Here the CDR3 reads CASRSFDRGREKLFF. The CDR3 DNA sequence: TGTGCCAGCAGAAGCTTTGACAGGGGGCGTGAAAAACTGTTTTTT.

The chain uses TRBV27 and TRBJ2-7; 8 nucleotides line up with TRBD2. CDR1 MNHEY and CDR2 SMNVEV come from the germline V gene (reference sequence). Unmatched junction bases numbered 12, after V lost 5 bases and J lost 6 bases. This CDR3 spans 15 amino acids. Here the CDR3 DNA reads TGTGCCAGCAGTCCCCGGGGGGGTGATTACGGCGAGCAGTACTTC. It translates to CASSPRGGDYGEQYF.

The chain carries TRBV2 and TRBJ1-2; TRBD1 aligns across 8 bases. Germline CDR1 reads SNHLY; CDR2 reads FYNNEI. CDR3 length equals 15 residues. V lost 7 bases, J lost 1 base, and 8 bases stayed unmatched. The CDR3 region is CASILDRAINYGYTF. The CDR3 nucleotides are TGTGCCAGCATTCTGGACAGGGCTATTAACTATGGCTACACCTTC.

The V gene is TRBV5-1, the J gene TRBJ1-1; 7 bases map to TRBD1. The CDR3 length is 14 residues. CDR1 is SGHRS and CDR2 is YFSETQ in the germline V gene. V trimming: 7 bases; J trimming: 4 bases; junction bases outside the gene matches: 10. The CDR3 is CASGLGQQSTEAFF. CDR3 coding DNA: TGCGCCAGCGGACTGGGACAGCAGAGCACTGAAGCTTTCTTT.

The chain has TRBV5-6 and TRBJ2-7; D is ambiguous. Trimming removed 2 bases from V and 0 bases from J, with 6 bases in between. Germline loops: CDR1 SGHDT, CDR2 YYEEEE. There are 13 residues in the CDR3. The CDR3 region is CASSLTVSYEQYF. The CDR3 nucleotides are TGTGCCAGCAGCTTAACAGTCTCCTACGAGCAGTACTTC. The full variable domain, its missing parts supplied by reference TRBV5-6 and TRBJ2-7, is DAGVTQSPTHLIKTRGQQVTLRCSPKSGHDTVSWYQQALGQGPQFIFQYYEEEERQRGNFPDRFSGHQFPNYSSELNVNALLLGDSALYLCASSLTVSYEQYFGPGTRLTVT.

The rearrangement joins TRBV7-9 to TRBJ1-1; D gene unclear. V was shortened by 1 base and J by 0 bases, with 6 bases between the two germline ends. Per the germline V gene, CDR1 is SEHNR and CDR2 is FQNEAQ (reference sequence). This CDR3 is built from 14 residues. As DNA, the CDR3 is TGTGCCAGCAGCTTAGGCGGGGTGAACACTGAAGCTTTCTTT. This translates into CASSLGGVNTEAFF.

A note on this clone: At one end the junction does not follow the germline gene, possibly because of a read error. The V call is TRBV7-7, the J call TRBJ2-2, with D perhaps TRBD1 (6 bases). Per germline, CDR1 SSHAT and CDR2 FNYEAQ (reference sequence). This CDR3 has 15 amino acids. CDR3 loop: CASSLAQGNTGELFF. As DNA, the CDR3 is TGTGCTAGCAGCTTAGCACAGGGGAACACCGGGGAGCTGTTTTTT.

This clone was found once. This chain uses TRBV12-5 with TRBJ1-5, with 7 bases fitting TRBD1. V was clipped by 4 bases and J by 6 bases; unmatched bases: 21. This CDR3 has 19 residues. Germline CDR1 LGHNT, CDR2 FRNRAP. CDR3 region: CASGSPPNRGGGSGQPQHF. Here the CDR3 DNA reads TGTGCTAGTGGTTCCCCCCCCAACAGGGGAGGTGGGAGCGGTCAGCCCCAGCATTTT.

The chain uses TRBV7-9 and TRBJ1-2, with a weak D call TRBD1 (5 bases). V shed 5 bases and J shed 4 bases, with 14 bases lying between them. The CDR3 sequence is 14 residues long. Germline assignment: CDR1 SEHNR and CDR2 FQNEAQ (reference sequence). CDR3 protein: CASSPGGVGYGYTF. The CDR3 DNA is TGTGCCAGCAGCCCCGGGGGGGTGGGCTATGGCTACACCTTC.

The rearrangement links TRBV5-1 to TRBJ2-3, with D perhaps matching TRBD1 (7 bases). The V end was cut by 4 bases, the J end by 2 bases, with 17 bases between. This CDR3 is built from 16 residues. Per the germline V gene, CDR1 is SGHRS and CDR2 is YFSETQ. The CDR3 protein is CASSPMAGGNTDTQYF. The CDR3 DNA reads as TGCGCCAGCAGCCCAATGGCAGGGGGGAACACAGATACGCAGTATTTT.

This rearrangement joins TRBV18 to TRBJ1-1; unclear D gene. Germline lookup yields CDR1 KGHSH and CDR2 LQKENI. Trimming pared 1 base from V and 7 bases from J, leaving 13 bases between. The CDR3 contains 14 residues. The CDR3 loop is CASSPQSGEDEAFF. The CDR3 DNA reads as TGTGCCAGCTCACCACAATCCGGGGAGGATGAAGCTTTCTTT.

To note about this clone: The sample carries other DNA sequences with the same CDR3. This rearrangement joins TRBV4-3 to TRBJ2-7; 7 bases line up with TRBD2. V shed 3 bases, J shed 6 bases, and the junction held 14 bases outside the gene matches. This CDR3 has 16 amino acids. Germline V gene sequence: CDR1 LGHNA, CDR2 YSLEER. Here the CDR3 reads CASSQRGGVALCEQYF. For the CDR3, the DNA is TGCGCCAGCAGCCAGAGGGGAGGGGTTGCCTTGTGCGAGCAGTACTTC.

This clone occurred a few times. The V call is TRBV6-1, the J call TRBJ1-1; D is undetermined. The CDR3 is 15 amino acids. Germline values: CDR1 MNHNS, CDR2 SASEGT. V was trimmed by 5 bases and J by 3 bases, leaving 16 bases between them. CDR3 amino acids: CASSQRPHGDTEAFF. The CDR3, as DNA: TGTGCCAGCAGTCAGCGACCCCACGGGGACACTGAAGCTTTCTTT.

In DNA, the CDR3 is TGTGCCAGCAGCCCAGAGACAGGCCAGTCACCCCTCCACTTT. Protein: CASSPETGQSPLHF. V usage is TRBV9 and J usage is TRBJ1-6; the D gene is possibly TRBD1 (6 bases). CDR3 size: 14 residues. The germline CDR1 and CDR2 sequences are SGDLS and YYNGEE. The ends were cut back, 4 bases at V and 10 bases at J, with 15 bases in the middle.

The chain couples TRBV30 to TRBJ1-1; D is ambiguous. Trimming pared 0 bases from V and 6 bases from J, leaving 8 bases between. From germline, CDR1 is GTSNPN and CDR2 SVGIG (reference sequence). The CDR3 loop spans 12 amino acids. CDR3 sequence: CAWSVGGPEAFF. The CDR3 DNA follows: TGTGCCTGGAGTGTTGGAGGTCCTGAAGCTTTCTTT.

The chain combines TRBV5-6 with TRBJ1-2, with TRBD1 matching 8 bases. This CDR3 has 12 amino acids. Germline loops: CDR1 SGHDT, CDR2 YYEEEE. V dropped 0 bases and J dropped 8; count of bases not matched to a gene: 0. The CDR3 region has the DNA TGTGCCAGCAGCTTGGACAGGGGGGGCTACACCTTC. This translates into CASSLDRGGYTF.

The chain links TRBV5-1 to TRBJ1-6; TRBD1 is a possible D gene (5 bases). Trimming took 0 bases from V and 7 from J, leaving 8 bases between them. CDR3 size: 14 residues. The germline V gene has CDR1 SGHRS and CDR2 YFSETQ. The CDR3 is CASSLVAGNSPLHF. As DNA, the CDR3 is TGCGCCAGCAGCTTGGTGGCAGGGAATTCACCCCTCCACTTT.

The rearrangement uses TRBV30 and TRBJ1-5, with D possibly TRBD1 on 6 matching bases. CDR1 is GTSNPN and CDR2 is SVGIG in the germline V gene (reference sequence). The CDR3 is 15 amino acids. V gave up 0 bases and J gave up 6 bases, with 15 bases separating them. The CDR3 region is CAWSVPRGGRQPQHF. CDR3 DNA sequence: TGTGCCTGGAGTGTACCGAGGGGGGGGCGTCAGCCCCAGCATTTT.

V is TRBV6-5 and J is TRBJ2-3, with TRBD2 matching 8 bases. The CDR3 is made up of 16 amino acids. The V segment lost 0 bases and the J segment 4 bases; nucleotides outside the gene matches: 6. Germline values: CDR1 MNHEY, CDR2 SVGAGI. CDR3 DNA: TGTGCCAGCAGTTACTCGGCCGGGAGGGCCGCAGATACGCAGTATTTT. This translates into CASSYSAGRAADTQYF.

The V and J genes are TRBV7-2 and TRBJ2-7; 10 nucleotides align to TRBD2. The V gene's germline CDR1 is SGHTA and CDR2 FQGNSA. The V segment lost 4 bases and the J segment 2 bases; nucleotides outside the gene matches: 8. The length of the CDR3 is 16 residues. The CDR3 DNA is TGTGCCAGCAGCTCCCCAGCGGGGGGGGTAACCTACGAGCAGTACTTC. Protein: CASSSPAGGVTYEQYF.

This chain links TRBV10-3 with TRBJ2-7; D gene ambiguous. CDR3 length: 12 amino acids. Germline lookup yields CDR1 ENHRY and CDR2 SYGVKD. The V gene lost 3 bases and the J gene lost 2 bases, with 5 bases spanning the gap. CDR3 in DNA: TGTGCCATCAGTGATTATACCTACGAGCAGTACTTC. It translates to CAISDYTYEQYF.

The V gene is TRBV19, the J gene TRBJ1-2; D is unclear. CDR1 is LNHDA, CDR2 SQIVND, per germline (reference sequence). The CDR3 is 15 amino acids. The V end lost 0 bases, the J end lost 3 bases, and 11 bases lay between the germline ends. The CDR3 loop reads CASSIEAGQDYGYTF. CDR3 bases: TGTGCCAGTAGTATAGAGGCGGGCCAGGACTATGGCTACACCTTC.

The chain carries TRBV2 and TRBJ1-4; TRBD1 matches 8 bases. The ends lost 3 bases at V and 8 bases at J; junction bases unmatched: 5. Germline CDR1 and CDR2: SNHLY and FYNNEI. The CDR3 has 14 residues. The CDR3 bases are TGTGCCAGCAGTGAGCAGGGGGCGGGGGAAAAACTGTTTTTT. Translating gives CASSEQGAGEKLFF.

This chain uses TRBV5-1 with TRBJ2-1, with a tentative D call TRBD2 (5 bases). V lost 3 bases to trimming and J lost 5 bases, with 18 bases between them. CDR1 is SGHRS and CDR2 is YFSETQ in the germline V gene. This CDR3 is 16 amino acids long. CDR3 region: CASSSRLSGPNNEQFF. For the CDR3, the DNA is TGCGCCAGCAGCTCCCGACTAAGTGGACCTAACAATGAGCAGTTCTTC.